This entry lists 4 T cell receptor beta chains sequenced from one sample in a study of shared clonotypes between healthy human individuals. Clones were sequenced by immunoSEQ multiplex PCR, and TCRdb holds only the in-frame ones, with some missing. The table has about a million clones, approximately 80% seen once. Sequencing was carried out using memory CD4+ T cells from PBMCs. The subset is: CD45RA-negative fraction. These TCRs come from a man aged 18-30 years in good health. Some clones in this sample may be carry-over from other donors' samples.

The chain carries TRBV28 and TRBJ1-1; the match to TRBD1 covers 7 bases. Germline CDR1 and CDR2: MDHEN and SYDVKM. V lost 6 bases, J lost 2 bases, and 9 bases stayed unmatched. The CDR3 sequence is 15 residues long. The CDR3 protein is CASRTGGTANTEAFF. The DNA of the CDR3 is TGTGCCAGCAGGACCGGGGGGACAGCAAACACTGAAGCTTTCTTT.

This clone has just one count. The gene calls are TRBV11-2 and TRBJ2-3, with 13 bases lining up with TRBD2. V trimming: 4 bases; J trimming: 5 bases; junction bases outside the gene matches: 3. This CDR3 is 15 amino acids long. Germline CDR1 SGHAT, CDR2 FQNNGV. DNA of the CDR3: TGTGCCAGCAGCTGGACTAGCGGGAGTGGAGATACGCAGTATTTT. It translates to CASSWTSGSGDTQYF.

Only a few counts were recorded for this clone. Written as DNA, the CDR3 is TGTGCCAGCAGCACCCCGGGGTACCACGAGCAGTACTTC. It yields the protein CASSTPGYHEQYF. The chain carries TRBV7-6 and TRBJ2-7; D possibly corresponds to TRBD2 (5 bases). The V end was cut by 5 bases, the J end by 5 bases, with 13 bases between. This CDR3 is 13 amino acids long. CDR1 and CDR2 from the germline V gene are SGHVS and FNYEAQ.

This clone was counted a single time. J is TRBJ1-1 and V is TRBV7-6, with 10 bases matching TRBD1. The V gene's germline CDR1 is SGHVS and CDR2 FNYEAQ. The CDR3 extends over 15 amino acids. The junction had 10 bases not matched to a gene; V was cut back by 5 bases and J by 7 bases. The CDR3 nucleotides read TGTGCCAGCAGCCTGGAGACAGGGGGCAGTGGTGAAGCTTTCTTT. As protein: CASSLETGGSGEAFF.